Below are 29 T cell receptor beta chains sequenced from a single sample in a study of blood T cells in healthy people across ages. Together with a sample-barcoded 5' primer, a J-beta primer mix was included in a second PCR lasting roughly 6 to 12 cycles. TCRdb ran MiXCR on the 5' RACE reads and lists one entry per CDR3 protein. Of more than 700,000 distinct CDR3 sequences in the sample, 46% were seen once. The sample comprised blood. The receptors here all came from a man aged 80 or over in good health.

The genes are TRBV20-1 and TRBJ2-1; 9 positions agree with TRBD2. The V gene end was trimmed by 3 bases and the J gene end by 5 bases; junction bases not matched to a gene: 5. The germline V gene has CDR1 DFQATT and CDR2 SNEGSKA (reference sequence). This CDR3 contains 14 residues. The CDR3 nucleotides are TGCAGTGCTAGTCGTAGCGGGAGTAACAATGAGCAGTTCTTC. Its protein product is CSASRSGSNNEQFF.

The CDR3 coding sequence is TGTGCCAGCGGGCAACTGGTGGAGACCCAGTACTTC. As protein: CASGQLVETQYF. The chain combines TRBV6-5 with TRBJ2-5, with D uncertain. CDR1 and CDR2 (germline): MNHEY, SVGAGI. The CDR3 runs to 12 residues. V gave up 8 bases and J gave up 5 bases, with 12 bases separating them.

The CDR3 nucleotides are TGCGCCAGCAGCCAACGCACTCCCGGGACAGGATCGAACACCGGGGAGCTGTTTTTT. It specifies CASSQRTPGTGSNTGELFF. The chain recombines TRBV4-3 with TRBJ2-2; TRBD1 matches at 8 bases. Per the germline V gene, CDR1 is LGHNA and CDR2 is YSLEER. With 2 bases clipped from V and 0 bases from J, the junction kept 11 bases outside the gene matches. The CDR3 is made up of 19 amino acids.

The DNA of the CDR3 is TGCGCCAGCAGCAAGGGACGGAGCGGGAGCGAGATGAAGACCCAGTACTTC. This encodes CASSKGRSGSEMKTQYF. V usage is TRBV5-1 and J usage is TRBJ2-5, with 8 bases lining up with TRBD2. The CDR3 is 17 residues long. Germline V lookup: CDR1 SGHRS, CDR2 YFSETQ. V trimming: 4 bases; J trimming: 6 bases; junction bases outside the gene matches: 17.

The chain has TRBV20-1 and TRBJ2-1, with no clear D. With 5 bases removed from V and 2 bases from J, the gap between germline ends came to 7 bases. This CDR3 is 12 amino acids long. The V gene's germline CDR1 is DFQATT and CDR2 SNEGSKA (reference sequence). The CDR3 region has the DNA TGCAGTGCTCGGTTGCCCTACAATGAGCAGTTCTTC. Protein: CSARLPYNEQFF.

The table lists this clonotype with a count of one. CDR3 sequence reads: CASSFRRSGWSGSGGDEQFF. The CDR3 region has the DNA TGTGCCAGCAGCTTCCGTCGGAGCGGATGGAGCGGGAGTGGGGGGGATGAGCAGTTCTTC. The rearrangement links TRBV7-2 to TRBJ2-1; TRBD2 matches at 8 bases. There are 20 residues in the CDR3. V trimming: 3 bases; J trimming: 8 bases; junction bases outside the gene matches: 24. The germline V gene encodes CDR1 SGHTA and CDR2 FQGNSA.

This clonotype is a singleton in its sample. The CDR3 DNA sequence: TGTGCCATCAGTGTTAGGGGACTAGCGGGCTCCTACAATGAGCAGTACTTC. As protein: CAISVRGLAGSYNEQYF. This chain links TRBV10-3 with TRBJ2-1; 12 bases match TRBD2. The assigned J gene may be wrong: the sequence end matches TRBJ2-7 better. CDR3 length: 17 residues. The germline V gene has CDR1 ENHRY and CDR2 SYGVKD.

This clonotype occurred a few times. This chain links TRBV7-3 with TRBJ1-2, with D possibly being TRBD1 (6 bases). Per the germline V gene, CDR1 is SGHTA and CDR2 is FQGTGA. The CDR3 is made up of 14 amino acids. Trimming pared 2 bases from V and 2 bases from J, leaving 9 bases between. This CDR3 reads CASSLDGQNYGYTF. The CDR3 bases are TGTGCCAGCAGCTTAGACGGACAGAACTATGGCTACACCTTC.

The CDR3 DNA reads as TGTGCCAGCAGCCGTCAGTTCCAAGAGACCCAGTTCTTC. Its protein is CASSRQFQETQFF. The rearrangement links TRBV7-2 to TRBJ2-5; D gene uncertain. The end of the DNA is better explained by TRBJ2-1, so the J call may be wrong. Germline values: CDR1 SGHTA, CDR2 FQGNSA. This CDR3 contains 13 residues.

There are a few counts of this clonotype. The chain carries TRBV29-1 and TRBJ2-5, with unresolved D. Per germline, CDR1 SQVTM and CDR2 ANQGSEA. The CDR3 runs to 16 residues. V gave up 4 bases and J gave up 7 bases, with 25 bases separating them. The chain's CDR3 is CSVVNVGRPPEGTQYF. The CDR3 DNA is TGCAGCGTTGTAAATGTAGGACGACCTCCTGAAGGGACCCAGTACTTC.

This clonotype was observed a handful of times. V is TRBV2 and J is TRBJ2-1; D remains ambiguous. The DNA end is more similar to TRBJ2-7, so the J call may be wrong. Germline V gives CDR1 SNHLY, CDR2 FYNNEI. The CDR3 is made up of 14 amino acids. The CDR3 sequence: CASSEAGAYNEQYF. DNA of the CDR3: TGTGCCAGCAGTGAAGCGGGCGCTTACAATGAGCAGTACTTC.

This chain joins TRBV6-2 or TRBV6-3 and TRBJ2-5, with 16 bases identical to TRBD2. The junction had 5 bases not matched to a gene; V was cut back by 2 bases and J by 11 bases. The CDR3 loop spans 15 amino acids. Germline V lookup: CDR1 MNHEY, CDR2 SVGEGT. CDR3 loop: CASSYRGLAGGGQYF. The CDR3, as DNA: TGTGCCAGCAGTTACAGGGGACTAGCGGGAGGGGGGCAGTACTTC.

The V gene is TRBV3-1, the J gene TRBJ2-1; TRBD2 matches at 7 bases. V trimming: 5 bases; J trimming: 9 bases; junction bases outside the gene matches: 10. Per the germline V gene, CDR1 is LGHDT and CDR2 is YNNKEL (reference sequence). The CDR3 contains 14 residues. CDR3 sequence reads: CASSFGLEVGEQFF. The CDR3 DNA reads TGTGCCAGCAGCTTCGGACTAGAGGTGGGTGAGCAGTTCTTC.

The table lists this clonotype with a count of one. The chain carries TRBV29-1 and TRBJ2-7; D is undetermined. Trimming cost V 4 bases and J 5 bases, with 6 bases left between them. Germline V gives CDR1 SQVTM, CDR2 ANQGSEA. The CDR3 runs to 10 residues. The CDR3 reads CSVGTDEQYF. CDR3 nucleotide sequence: TGCAGCGTTGGGACGGACGAGCAGTACTTC.

On this clonotype itself: This may be a read error: a much more frequent sequence differs by one nucleotide. The V gene is TRBV20-1, the J gene TRBJ2-1, with 9 positions matching TRBD2. TRBJ2-7 matches the DNA end more closely, so the J call is doubtful. The CDR3 sequence is 18 residues long. Per germline, CDR1 DFQATT and CDR2 SNEGSKA (reference sequence). CDR3: CSARDLTASGTSYNEQYF. The CDR3 DNA sequence: TGCAGTGCTAGAGATCTAACGGCTAGCGGGACTTCCTACAATGAGCAGTACTTC.

The chain uses TRBV27 and TRBJ2-7, with TRBD2 identical over 11 bases. There are 15 residues in the CDR3. V gave up 8 bases and J gave up 2 bases; unmatched junction bases: 8. Per germline, CDR1 MNHEY and CDR2 SMNVEV (reference sequence). CDR3 residues: CASGLTSGKAYEQYF. In nucleotides, the CDR3 is TGTGCCAGCGGATTGACTAGCGGGAAGGCCTACGAGCAGTACTTC.

V usage is TRBV27 and J usage is TRBJ2-7; possibly TRBD1 for D (5 bases). The V end lost 8 bases, the J end lost 6 bases, and 20 bases lay between the germline ends. Germline V lookup: CDR1 MNHEY, CDR2 SMNVEV (reference sequence). The CDR3 has 14 amino acids. The CDR3 nucleotides read TGTGCCAGCCGGTCCGATCCCCCAGGGTCCGAGCAGTACTTC. Translated: CASRSDPPGSEQYF.

V and J are TRBV9 and TRBJ2-5, with TRBD1 as a possible D gene (5 bases). Trimming cost V 0 bases and J 11 bases, with 20 bases left between them. CDR3 length: 15 amino acids. Per germline, CDR1 SGDLS and CDR2 YYNGEE. The CDR3 loop reads CASSVEGLSYNEQYF. The CDR3 region has the DNA TGTGCCAGCAGCGTAGAGGGGCTCTCCTACAATGAGCAGTACTTC.

This clonotype was seen a single time. This chain joins TRBV28 and TRBJ2-3; tentatively, D is TRBD2 (6 bases). Germline V lookup: CDR1 MDHEN, CDR2 SYDVKM. The CDR3 runs 18 residues. V was cut by 5 bases and J by 1 base, with 22 bases left in between. CDR3 DNA sequence: TGTGCCAGCAGTGCTCCCTCATTTTCGGGGGTCGGCACAGATACGCAGTATTTT. Amino acids: CASSAPSFSGVGTDTQYF.

CDR3 sequence (DNA): TGCAGCGTTGAAGATTGGGGGATTGGCTACACCTTC. Residues: CSVEDWGIGYTF. This chain uses TRBV29-1 with TRBJ1-2; D might be TRBD1 (5 bases). The germline V and J ends were trimmed by 0 bases and 7 bases, with 9 bases remaining between them. This CDR3 comprises 12 residues. Germline CDR1 and CDR2: SQVTM and ANQGSEA.

This clonotype came up many times. The chain joins TRBV29-1 to TRBJ2-1; D might be TRBD1 or TRBD2, each matching 5 bases. With 3 bases removed from V and 10 bases from J, the gap between germline ends came to 10 bases. In germline, CDR1 is SQVTM, CDR2 ANQGSEA. The CDR3 length is 11 residues. CDR3 sequence reads: CSVDGTGEQFF. CDR3 nucleotides: TGCAGCGTTGATGGGACGGGAGAGCAGTTCTTC.

This clonotype appeared a few times. V usage is TRBV20-1 and J usage is TRBJ2-1; TRBD2 matches at 11 bases. In germline, CDR1 is DFQATT, CDR2 SNEGSKA (reference sequence). The CDR3 is made up of 16 amino acids. The ends lost 6 bases at V and 4 bases at J; junction bases unmatched: 11. The CDR3 DNA is TGCAGTGCCACTAAAACGACTAGCGGGAATTACAATGAGCAGTTCTTC. Protein sequence: CSATKTTSGNYNEQFF.

This clonotype was seen more than once but under ten times. The chain uses TRBV5-1 and TRBJ2-4; D not certain. The ends were cut back, 0 bases at V and 9 bases at J, with 13 bases in the middle. From germline, CDR1 is SGHRS and CDR2 YFSETQ. The CDR3 is 14 amino acids. The CDR3 loop reads CASSLAGDQGIQYF. In nucleotides, the CDR3 is TGCGCCAGCAGCTTGGCCGGAGACCAAGGCATTCAGTACTTC.

The chain combines TRBV29-1 with TRBJ2-5; perhaps TRBD2 as D (6 bases). The CDR3 contains 13 residues. The germline gives CDR1 SQVTM, CDR2 ANQGSEA. The V gene lost 3 bases and the J gene lost 4 bases, with 12 bases spanning the gap. The CDR3 sequence is CSVDKPGGETQYF. Here the CDR3 DNA reads TGCAGCGTTGACAAGCCCGGGGGAGAGACCCAGTACTTC.

This clonotype was observed at least ten times. The chain recombines TRBV29-1 with TRBJ2-7; weak D call: TRBD2 (5 bases). Germline CDR1 and CDR2: SQVTM and ANQGSEA. V was pared by 2 bases and J by 5 bases, with 13 bases between. The length of the CDR3 is 13 residues. The CDR3 bases are TGCAGCGTTGAATACGGAGGTGCGAACGAGCAGTACTTC. It is translated as CSVEYGGANEQYF.

Note on this clonotype: Just one base apart from a much larger clone, this may be a read error. The chain combines TRBV4-2 with TRBJ1-5; possibly TRBD1 for D (5 bases). The CDR3 has 14 residues. V lost 0 bases to trimming and J lost 2 bases, with 5 bases between them. Germline values: CDR1 LGHNA, CDR2 YNFKEQ. Written as DNA, the CDR3 is TGTGCCAGCAGCCAAGAACAGGGCAATCAGCCCCAGCATTTT. As protein: CASSQEQGNQPQHF.

Only a few counts were recorded for this clonotype. The chain links TRBV20-1 to TRBJ2-4; 11 positions agree with TRBD2. CDR1 is DFQATT and CDR2 is SNEGSKA in the germline V gene (reference sequence). The CDR3 has 16 residues. With V trimmed by 4 bases and J by 0 bases, 5 bases remained unmatched. In DNA, the CDR3 is TGCAGTGCTATTAGCGGGAGGGCGGGAGCCAAAAACATTCAGTACTTC. It encodes CSAISGRAGAKNIQYF.

This clonotype appeared a few times. This CDR3 is CASSLERLSSYNSPLHF. In nucleotides, the CDR3 is TGTGCCAGCAGCTTGGAAAGGTTGAGCTCCTATAATTCACCCCTCCACTTT. This chain links TRBV5-4 with TRBJ1-6, with no clear D. Trimming took off 0 bases at V and 0 bases at J, with 10 bases between the two ends. Germline CDR1 SGHNT, CDR2 YYREEE (reference sequence). The CDR3 is 17 amino acids.

The rearrangement uses TRBV4-2 and TRBJ2-1; D may be TRBD2 (5 bases). V was shortened by 4 bases and J by 0 bases, with 13 bases between the two germline ends. CDR3 length equals 16 residues. Germline V gene data show CDR1 as LGHNA and CDR2 as YNFKEQ. The CDR3: CASSPESGSSYNEQFF. The CDR3 nucleotides read TGTGCCAGCAGCCCCGAAAGCGGAAGCTCCTACAATGAGCAGTTCTTC.